What follows is one T cell receptor (beta chain) and its context. This specimen belongs to a study of blood T cell repertoires in COVID-19. Overall study: Acute and convalescent COVID-19 samples came from the United States, Italy and Spain. PBMCs, B-cell-depleted T cells, or T cells provided the cDNA or gDNA that made up the material.

From germline, CDR1 is SEHNR and CDR2 FQNEAQ (reference sequence). J gave up 7 bases and V 1 base, and 8 bases lay outside the gene matches. The CDR3 has 15 residues. Source study methods: Estimation of nucleated cell counts relied on the amplification of reference gene primers. The data were produced by immunoSEQ multiplex PCR, yet TCRdb's version contains in-frame clones alone and is incomplete. D and trimming were read from the DNA, whereas the V and J calls and clone size are those reported in that table. The sample yields 70,000 or so clones, approximately 80% seen once. The origin of this receptor is a human donor in a cohort sampled during active COVID-19. V and J are TRBV7-9 and TRBJ1-1; TRBD1 matches at 8 bases. Sequenced material: peripheral blood. CDR3 nucleotide sequence: TGTGCCAGCAGCTTAGGGATGGACAGGGCGGATGAAGCTTTCTTT. This translates into CASSLGMDRADEAFF.